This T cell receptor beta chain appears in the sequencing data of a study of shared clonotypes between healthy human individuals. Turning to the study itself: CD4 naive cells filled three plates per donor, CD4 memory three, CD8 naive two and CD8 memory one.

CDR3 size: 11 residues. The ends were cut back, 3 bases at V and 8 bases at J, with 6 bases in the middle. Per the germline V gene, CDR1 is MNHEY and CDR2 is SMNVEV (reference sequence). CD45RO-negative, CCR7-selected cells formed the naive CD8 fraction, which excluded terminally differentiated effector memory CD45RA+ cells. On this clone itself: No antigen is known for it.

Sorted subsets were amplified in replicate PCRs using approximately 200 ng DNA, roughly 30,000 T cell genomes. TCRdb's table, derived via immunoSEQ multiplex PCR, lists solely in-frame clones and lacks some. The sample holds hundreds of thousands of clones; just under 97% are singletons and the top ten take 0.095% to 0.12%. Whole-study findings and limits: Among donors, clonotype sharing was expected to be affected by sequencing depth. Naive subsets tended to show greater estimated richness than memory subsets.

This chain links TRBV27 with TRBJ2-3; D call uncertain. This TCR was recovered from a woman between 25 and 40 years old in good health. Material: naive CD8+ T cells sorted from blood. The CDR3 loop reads CASSFEATQYF. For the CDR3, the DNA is TGTGCCAGCAGTTTTGAGGCTACGCAGTATTTT.